These 8 T cell receptor beta chains were sequenced from one sample in a study of post-analysis software for immune sequencing data. Unique molecular identifiers were carried by the TCR beta cDNA libraries. TCRdb used MiXCR to reprocess the PCR reads, holding one entry per CDR3 protein. The sample has 750,000 to 950,000 distinct CDR3 sequences; roughly 50% are singletons. Study-level points and caveats: Controls showed lower frequencies than patients for roughly five TRBV segments, and TRBV5-6, TRBV5-1 and TRBV20-1 were among these.

Their antigen targets remain unknown. Sequenced sample: blood. The receptors originated from a girl between 10 and 17 years old with multiple sclerosis.

This clonotype was picked up a small number of times. The chain links TRBV7-2 to TRBJ2-1, with TRBD2 matching over 16 bases. The CDR3 runs 17 residues. CDR1 is SGHTA and CDR2 is FQGNSA in the germline V gene. V shed 3 bases, J shed 3 bases, and the junction held 2 bases outside the gene matches. CDR3 residues: CASSLGLAGGLYNEQFF. For the CDR3, the DNA is TGTGCCAGCAGCTTGGGACTAGCGGGGGGGCTCTACAATGAGCAGTTCTTC.

This clonotype was seen a handful of times. The chain uses TRBV6-6 and TRBJ2-1; D is undetermined. With 6 bases removed from V and 1 base from J, the gap between germline ends came to 19 bases. The CDR3 is 17 residues long. CDR1 is MNHNY and CDR2 is SVGAGI in the germline V gene (reference sequence). The CDR3 DNA follows: TGTGCCAGCAGAGAGCGAGTGAAGATAGGGTCCTACAATGAGCAGTTCTTC. Protein sequence: CASRERVKIGSYNEQFF.

The rearrangement uses TRBV7-6 and TRBJ2-3; a weak D match, TRBD2 (6 bases). This CDR3 comprises 15 residues. CDR1 and CDR2 (germline): SGHVS, FNYEAQ. V lost 5 bases and J lost 0, with 12 bases in between. CDR3 DNA sequence: TGTGCCAGCAGCGCGCTCGGGGGAAGCACAGATACGCAGTATTTT. This translates into CASSALGGSTDTQYF.

This chain links TRBV10-1 with TRBJ2-7; 7 nucleotides align to TRBD2. Germline trimming cut 2 bases from V and 4 bases from J; bases unmatched to any gene: 8. Germline CDR1 reads WNHNN; CDR2 reads SYGVQD (reference sequence). The CDR3 is 15 amino acids. The chain's CDR3 is CASSERTSGIYEQYF. CDR3 bases: TGCGCCAGCAGTGAGAGGACAAGCGGGATTTACGAGCAGTACTTC.

CDR3 protein: CASSASLAGGYEQYF. As DNA, the CDR3 is TGTGCCAGCAGTGCCTCCCTAGCGGGAGGGTACGAGCAGTACTTC. The chain combines TRBV25-1 with TRBJ2-7; 12 bases map to TRBD2. The CDR3 contains 15 residues. The J segment lost 4 bases and the V segment lost 4 bases, leaving 5 bases of the junction unmatched. Per the germline V gene, CDR1 is MGHDK and CDR2 is SYGVNS.

This clonotype was found a few times. The CDR3 DNA reads as TGTGCCAGCAGCCTCCGAAGAGCGGGGGGGAATAGCGGTGAGCAGTTCTTC. Its protein is CASSLRRAGGNSGEQFF. V and J are TRBV6-6 and TRBJ2-1; TRBD2 matches 10 bases. The ends lost 6 bases at V and 9 bases at J; junction bases unmatched: 17. The CDR3 covers 17 residues. CDR1 and CDR2 from the germline V gene are MNHNY and SVGAGI (reference sequence).

The V gene is TRBV6-1, the J gene TRBJ2-4; D call uncertain. The V gene lost 4 bases and the J gene lost 0 bases, with 4 bases spanning the gap. The CDR3 covers 13 residues. The germline V gene has CDR1 MNHNS and CDR2 SASEGT. The CDR3 sequence is CASSALAKNIQYF. In DNA form, the CDR3 reads TGTGCCAGCAGTGCACTAGCCAAAAACATTCAGTACTTC.

This clonotype was observed a handful of times. The chain recombines TRBV7-9 with TRBJ2-5, with D unclear. V was shortened by 5 bases and J by 2 bases, with 12 bases between the two germline ends. Germline lookup yields CDR1 SEHNR and CDR2 FQNEAQ (reference sequence). There are 14 residues in the CDR3. The CDR3 reads CASSAVAVQETQYF. In DNA form, the CDR3 reads TGTGCCAGCAGCGCCGTGGCAGTTCAAGAGACCCAGTACTTC.